These 30 T cell receptor beta chains were sequenced from one sample in a study of lymphopenia after photon versus proton radiotherapy. Here immunoSEQ multiplex PCR was the method, and the copy in TCRdb shows in-frame clones only, minus some. Of 150,000 or so clones in the sample, approximately 91% were seen once. Sequenced material: peripheral blood, taken from a patient treated with photon-based radiotherapy. The origin of the receptors is a man aged 50-59 years with gastric cancer.

The V call is TRBV2, the J call TRBJ2-7; D assignment may be TRBD1 or TRBD2 (6 bases each). The germline CDR1 and CDR2 sequences are SNHLY and FYNNEI. V dropped 8 bases and J dropped 2 bases, with 16 bases sitting between them. This CDR3 is 14 amino acids long. The CDR3 nucleotides are TGTGCCAGCGAACCTGGGGGCGGGACCTACGAGCAGTACTTC. It specifies CASEPGGGTYEQYF.

The chain has TRBV28 and TRBJ2-7; TRBD1 might be the D (5 bases). This CDR3 contains 17 residues. The germline CDR1 and CDR2 sequences are MDHEN and SYDVKM. V lost 5 bases and J 2 bases, leaving 22 bases between the germline ends. The CDR3 here is CASSPNTWVQATYEQYF. As DNA, the CDR3 is TGTGCCAGCAGTCCCAATACATGGGTACAGGCGACCTACGAGCAGTACTTC. Full variable domain (remainder filled in from reference TRBV28 and TRBJ2-7): DVKVTQSSRYLVKRTGEKVFLECVQDMDHENMFWYRQDPGLGLRLIYFSYDVKMKEKGDIPEGYSVSREKKERFSLILESASTNQTSMYLCASSPNTWVQATYEQYFGPGTRLTVT.

CDR3 amino acids: CASSLSGRFSNEQFF. The CDR3 DNA follows: TGTGCCAGCAGCTTGAGCGGGAGGTTTTCGAATGAGCAGTTCTTC. This chain links TRBV5-6 with TRBJ2-1; 9 bases fit TRBD2. This CDR3 contains 15 residues. V lost 1 base and J lost 7; bases outside the gene matches: 6. Germline V gene data show CDR1 as SGHDT and CDR2 as YYEEEE.

The genes are TRBV28 and TRBJ2-5, with D tentatively TRBD1 (7 bases). The germline gives CDR1 MDHEN, CDR2 SYDVKM. This CDR3 has 15 amino acids. The ends were cut back, 5 bases at V and 4 bases at J, with 17 bases in the middle. The CDR3: CASSGPFQGGETQYF. The CDR3 DNA follows: TGTGCCAGCAGTGGACCGTTCCAGGGGGGAGAGACCCAGTACTTC.

The chain uses TRBV30 and TRBJ1-3; D perhaps matches TRBD1 (5 bases). From germline, CDR1 is GTSNPN and CDR2 SVGIG (reference sequence). The V gene lost 0 bases and the J gene lost 8 bases, with 17 bases spanning the gap. There are 15 residues in the CDR3. The CDR3 coding sequence is TGTGCCTGGAGTGTACGGGGACGGCCCTTTGACACCATATATTTT. Protein: CAWSVRGRPFDTIYF.

The rearrangement uses TRBV6-6 and TRBJ2-7, with D possibly TRBD2 on 5 matching bases. Trimming shortened V by 5 bases and J by 2 bases, and 7 bases separated the two germline ends. Germline-derived CDR1 and CDR2 are MNHNY and SVGAGI (reference sequence). The CDR3 length is 12 residues. The CDR3 sequence: CASSPGAYEQYF. CDR3 nucleotides: TGTGCCAGCAGTCCCGGGGCCTACGAGCAGTACTTC.

The chain couples TRBV6-6 to TRBJ2-3, with 12 bases that match TRBD2. Per germline, CDR1 MNHNY and CDR2 SVGAGI (reference sequence). This CDR3 is 16 amino acids long. Trimming took 9 bases from V and 5 from J; bases not matched to a gene: 12. The DNA of the CDR3 is TGTGCCAGTCAAACGGTCCTAGCGGGAGGGAAAGATACGCAGTATTTT. Translated, it gives CASQTVLAGGKDTQYF.

This chain links TRBV18 with TRBJ2-1; D gene uncertain. The CDR3 length is 15 residues. V lost 3 bases to trimming and J lost 0 bases, with 9 bases between them. Per germline, CDR1 KGHSH and CDR2 LQKENI. CDR3 in amino acids: CASSPAVSSYNEQFF. As DNA, the CDR3 is TGTGCCAGCTCACCGGCTGTCAGCTCCTACAATGAGCAGTTCTTC. The complete variable domain, with remaining parts taken from reference TRBV18 and TRBJ2-1, reads NAGVMQNPRHLVRRRGQEARLRCSPMKGHSHVYWYRQLPEEGLKFMVYLQKENIIDESGMPKERFSAEFPKEGPSILRIQQVVRGDSAAYFCASSPAVSSYNEQFFGPGTRLTVL.

The rearrangement links TRBV27 to TRBJ2-7; D is undetermined. Germline V gene data show CDR1 as MNHEY and CDR2 as SMNVEV (reference sequence). The ends were cut back, 3 bases at V and 6 bases at J, with 9 bases in the middle. There are 12 residues in the CDR3. The CDR3 DNA follows: TGTGCCAGCAGTTTTTTAAGTGGCGAGCAGTACTTC. This encodes CASSFLSGEQYF.

The CDR3: CASSYTSGKLYEQYF. The CDR3 nucleotides are TGTGCCAGCAGTTACACTAGCGGGAAGCTCTACGAGCAGTACTTC. The rearrangement joins TRBV7-2 to TRBJ2-7; 10 bases line up with TRBD2. Germline-derived CDR1 and CDR2 are SGHTA and FQGNSA. CDR3 length: 15 residues. V lost 6 bases and J lost 3; bases outside the gene matches: 8.

CDR3 amino acids: CASSLEVLSGNTIYF. Here the CDR3 DNA reads TGTGCCAGCAGTTTAGAGGTGCTCTCTGGAAACACCATATATTTT. This sequence joins TRBV28 and TRBJ1-3; D is ambiguous. V was trimmed by 2 bases and J by 0 bases, leaving 8 bases between them. The CDR3 contains 15 residues. Germline CDR1 reads MDHEN; CDR2 reads SYDVKM. Full variable domain (outside the CDR3, taken from reference TRBV28 and TRBJ1-3): DVKVTQSSRYLVKRTGEKVFLECVQDMDHENMFWYRQDPGLGLRLIYFSYDVKMKEKGDIPEGYSVSREKKERFSLILESASTNQTSMYLCASSLEVLSGNTIYFGEGSWLTVV.

This clone was seen once. The rearrangement joins TRBV18 to TRBJ1-2; D call uncertain. This CDR3 region has 11 residues. Germline CDR1 and CDR2: KGHSH and LQKENI. V was shortened by 2 bases and J by 8 bases, with 6 bases between the two germline ends. The CDR3 spells CASSPGEGYTF. The CDR3 DNA reads as TGTGCCAGCTCACCAGGGGAGGGCTACACCTTC.

CDR3 sequence: CASSFGVGNEQYF. CDR3 bases: TGTGCCAGCAGCTTTGGGGTAGGGAACGAGCAGTACTTC. The chain employs TRBV5-6 and TRBJ2-7; D gene uncertain. CDR3 length: 13 residues. Between the trimmed V and J ends, which lost 2 bases and 5 bases, there was a span of 11 bases. Germline CDR1 reads SGHDT; CDR2 reads YYEEEE.

The rearrangement links TRBV7-9 to TRBJ1-4, with D unclear. Germline lookup yields CDR1 SEHNR and CDR2 FQNEAQ (reference sequence). The V gene lost 5 bases and the J gene lost 8 bases, with 9 bases spanning the gap. The CDR3 extends over 12 amino acids. The CDR3 is CASSGEEEKLFF. The DNA for the CDR3 is TGTGCCAGCAGCGGCGAAGAAGAAAAACTGTTTTTT.

The chain links TRBV2 to TRBJ1-2; D perhaps matches TRBD1 (5 bases). The CDR3 length is 14 residues. V lost 7 bases and J lost 3, with 15 bases in between. Per the germline V gene, CDR1 is SNHLY and CDR2 is FYNNEI. The CDR3 nucleotides read TGTGCCAGCACCGAGGCAGGGAGGGACTATGGCTACACCTTC. This gives the protein CASTEAGRDYGYTF.

The chain combines TRBV28 with TRBJ1-1, with a possible D match to TRBD1 (5 bases). The CDR3 is 14 amino acids. Between the trimmed V and J ends, which lost 3 bases and 1 base, there was a span of 9 bases. Germline CDR1 is MDHEN and CDR2 is SYDVKM. The CDR3 sequence is CASSLGGKNTEAFF. The CDR3 bases are TGTGCCAGCAGTTTGGGGGGAAAGAACACTGAAGCTTTCTTT.

This sequence joins TRBV7-2 and TRBJ2-2, with D maybe TRBD2 (6 bases). The CDR3 spans 16 residues. V was cut by 1 base and J by 2 bases, with 11 bases left in between. Germline loops: CDR1 SGHTA, CDR2 FQGNSA. The DNA for the CDR3 is TGTGCCAGCAGCTTAGTAGGTAGCGGCAACACCGGGGAGCTGTTTTTT. It specifies CASSLVGSGNTGELFF.

The chain links TRBV7-2 to TRBJ2-3, with D perhaps assigned TRBD1 or TRBD2 (5 bases each). The CDR3 length is 16 residues. V was clipped by 0 bases and J by 8 bases, with 18 bases between them. Germline V gene data show CDR1 as SGHTA and CDR2 as FQGNSA. The CDR3 reads CASSLAGTPFGVTQYF. CDR3 DNA sequence: TGTGCCAGCAGCTTAGCCGGGACCCCTTTTGGTGTTACGCAGTATTTT.

This chain connects TRBV6-4 to TRBJ1-5; D is unresolved. V was pared by 6 bases and J by 4 bases, with 10 bases between. CDR1 is MRHNA, CDR2 SNTAGT, per germline. The CDR3 has 13 residues. CDR3 loop: CASSRQLNQPQHF. In nucleotides, the CDR3 is TGTGCCAGCAGCAGGCAGTTAAATCAGCCCCAGCATTTT.

This rearrangement joins TRBV30 to TRBJ2-1; D is ambiguous. The V gene lost 0 bases and the J gene lost 9 bases, with 12 bases spanning the gap. CDR1 and CDR2 (germline): GTSNPN, SVGIG (reference sequence). The CDR3 totals 13 residues. CDR3 DNA: TGTGCCTGGAGTGTAAACCTCCTGGTTGAGCAGTTCTTC. Translating gives CAWSVNLLVEQFF.

The chain carries TRBV9 and TRBJ1-4, with a weak D call TRBD1 (5 bases). V dropped 0 bases and J dropped 7 bases, with 13 bases sitting between them. Germline CDR1 reads SGDLS; CDR2 reads YYNGEE. There are 15 residues in the CDR3. CDR3 sequence: CASSVDEGLGEKLFF. The CDR3 DNA follows: TGTGCCAGCAGCGTAGACGAGGGGCTGGGTGAAAAACTGTTTTTT.

This clone came up once. The V and J genes are TRBV7-9 and TRBJ2-7; D is perhaps TRBD2 (6 bases). Germline assignment: CDR1 SEHNR and CDR2 FQNEAQ (reference sequence). V lost 5 bases, J lost 4 bases, and 24 bases lay in between. The CDR3 has 17 residues. The CDR3 region has the DNA TGTGCCAGCAGCATCGTCGGGGAGGCAAGGGTGGATTACGAGCAGTACTTC. It is translated as CASSIVGEARVDYEQYF.

The rearrangement links TRBV7-9 to TRBJ2-7, with TRBD1 matching over 9 bases. V trimming: 4 bases; J trimming: 5 bases; junction bases outside the gene matches: 6. Germline values: CDR1 SEHNR, CDR2 FQNEAQ (reference sequence). The CDR3 has 14 residues. The CDR3 bases are TGTGCCAGCAGCTACCGGGACAGGGCCAACGAGCAGTACTTC. It codes for CASSYRDRANEQYF.

This chain uses TRBV4-3 with TRBJ1-2; 9 positions agree with TRBD1. This CDR3 is 15 amino acids long. The V gene's germline CDR1 is LGHNA and CDR2 YSLEER. The V and J ends lost 3 bases and 4 bases, in that order; junction bases with no gene match: 6. DNA for the CDR3: TGCGCCAGCAGCCACCTCGGGACAGGGACCTATGGCTACACCTTC. Amino acid sequence: CASSHLGTGTYGYTF.

The rearrangement links TRBV7-9 to TRBJ2-5; a weak D match, TRBD2 (5 bases). The CDR3 is made up of 14 amino acids. Trimming took 10 bases from V and 2 from J, leaving 17 bases between them. Looked up from germline, CDR1 is SEHNR and CDR2 is FQNEAQ (reference sequence). For the CDR3, the DNA is TGTGCCATTCCGCACGGACTCTTTCAAGAGACCCAGTACTTC. This codes for CAIPHGLFQETQYF.

The genes are TRBV7-3 and TRBJ2-6, with D unclear. From germline, CDR1 is SGHTA and CDR2 FQGTGA. The CDR3 sequence is 19 residues long. V lost 5 bases and J 0 bases, leaving 20 bases between the germline ends. The CDR3 is CASSPKAPGTSSGANVLTF. The CDR3 region has the DNA TGTGCCAGCAGCCCCAAGGCCCCGGGTACCAGCTCTGGGGCCAACGTCCTGACTTTC.

The V call is TRBV19, the J call TRBJ2-2; 7 nucleotides match TRBD1. J lost 3 bases, V lost 7 bases, and 5 bases had no gene match. The CDR3 consists of 14 residues. CDR1 is LNHDA and CDR2 is SQIVND in the germline V gene (reference sequence). The CDR3 region is CASKPTGDTGELFF. The CDR3 DNA reads TGTGCCAGTAAGCCTACAGGGGACACCGGGGAGCTGTTTTTT. Complete variable domain (other parts from reference TRBV19 and TRBJ2-2): DGGITQSPKYLFRKEGQNVTLSCEQNLNHDAMYWYRQDPGQGLRLIYYSQIVNDFQKGDIAEGYSVSREKKESFPLTVTSAQKNPTAFYLCASKPTGDTGELFFGEGSRLTVL.

CDR3 loop: CASSLSGWVVNTGELFF. The CDR3 nucleotides are TGTGCCAGCAGCTTAAGTGGTTGGGTTGTGAACACCGGGGAGCTGTTTTTT. This chain joins TRBV7-2 and TRBJ2-2; D unresolved. This CDR3 spans 17 amino acids. The germline V and J ends were trimmed by 2 bases and 1 base, with 14 bases remaining between them. Germline assignment: CDR1 SGHTA and CDR2 FQGNSA.

This clone was observed a single time. The chain combines TRBV28 with TRBJ2-7, with 10 bases lining up with TRBD2. V was clipped by 5 bases and J by 0 bases; unmatched bases: 10. The germline CDR1 and CDR2 sequences are MDHEN and SYDVKM. The CDR3 is 17 residues long. The CDR3 here is CASSGAIAGGRSYEQYF. Written as DNA, the CDR3 is TGTGCCAGCAGTGGGGCTATAGCGGGAGGCCGCTCCTACGAGCAGTACTTC.

J is TRBJ2-7 and V is TRBV6-1; tentative D call: TRBD2 (6 bases). Between the trimmed V and J ends, which lost 5 bases and 0 bases, there was a span of 14 bases. The CDR3 sequence is 15 residues long. Germline CDR1 and CDR2: MNHNS and SASEGT. In nucleotides, the CDR3 is TGTGCCAGCAGTCTCCGGGCGGGGAGCTCCTACGAGCAGTACTTC. As protein: CASSLRAGSSYEQYF.